One and the same sample provided the 9 T cell receptor beta chains below, sequenced in a study of CD8 T cells in ankylosing spondylitis. One entry per CDR3 protein, called by TCRdb with MiXCR from the 5' RACE reads. The repertoire includes some 350,000 distinct CDR3 sequences, roughly 14% of them detected once, and around 0.99% sits in the top ten. Sequencing was carried out using blood, either unsorted or a sorted T cell fraction (not recorded which). Every receptor here comes from a male donor with ankylosing spondylitis or in good health (not recorded which).

Many counts were recorded for this clonotype. CDR3 protein: CASSRDLGALNTEAFF. CDR3 coding DNA: TGTGCCAGCTCACGGGACCTAGGGGCACTTAACACTGAAGCTTTCTTT. This chain uses TRBV18 with TRBJ1-1; perhaps TRBD1 as D (5 bases). Deletions cut 4 bases from V and 2 bases from J, with 17 bases between. Looked up from germline, CDR1 is KGHSH and CDR2 is LQKENI. CDR3 length: 16 residues.

This clonotype showed up just a few times. The rearrangement joins TRBV4-1 to TRBJ2-2, with TRBD2 matching 10 bases. V lost 4 bases and J lost 5; bases outside the gene matches: 10. There are 17 residues in the CDR3. From germline, CDR1 is MGHRA and CDR2 YSYEKL. The CDR3 spells CASSPFSSGGRTGELFF. The CDR3, as DNA: TGCGCCAGCAGCCCATTCTCTAGCGGGGGTAGAACCGGGGAGCTGTTTTTT.

J is TRBJ2-2 and V is TRBV6-1, with a possible D match to TRBD1 (6 bases). The ends were cut back, 8 bases at V and 7 bases at J, with 20 bases in the middle. Germline-derived CDR1 and CDR2 are MNHNS and SASEGT. The CDR3 spans 15 residues. CDR3 region: CASSSVTGYGGELFF. The DNA of the CDR3 is TGTGCCAGCTCCTCAGTCACAGGGTACGGCGGGGAGCTGTTTTTT.

J is TRBJ2-7 and V is TRBV18; 11 positions agree with TRBD2. Germline-derived CDR1 and CDR2 are KGHSH and LQKENI. The CDR3 length is 16 residues. Trimming at V came to 3 bases and at J to 0 bases, leaving 4 bases not matched to a gene. This chain's CDR3 is CASSPGTSGLSYEQYF. The CDR3 DNA is TGTGCCAGCTCACCCGGGACTAGCGGACTCTCCTACGAGCAGTACTTC.

This clonotype has only a few counts. The genes are TRBV6-5 and TRBJ2-2, with D unresolved. V gave up 4 bases and J gave up 5 bases, with 8 bases separating them. The CDR3 consists of 13 residues. CDR1 and CDR2 (germline): MNHEY, SVGAGI. The DNA for the CDR3 is TGTGCCAGCAGTTCCCCGTGGACCGGGGAGCTGTTTTTT. Its translation is CASSSPWTGELFF.

This clonotype appeared a few times. The chain uses TRBV6-1 and TRBJ1-1; TRBD1 matches 10 bases. The CDR3 totals 15 residues. V dropped 6 bases and J dropped 3; count of bases not matched to a gene: 7. CDR1 and CDR2 (germline): MNHNS, SASEGT. The CDR3 coding sequence is TGTGCCAGCAGGCGACAGGGGGCTGTGGACACTGAAGCTTTCTTT. Translation: CASRRQGAVDTEAFF.

This chain joins TRBV2 and TRBJ2-1, with 8 bases aligning to TRBD2. There are 14 residues in the CDR3. The ends lost 10 bases at V and 2 bases at J; junction bases unmatched: 7. Germline loops: CDR1 SNHLY, CDR2 FYNNEI. The CDR3 DNA reads as TGTGCCACCGGGGGAGCGGGGGCCTACAATGAGCAGTTCTTC. Translating it yields CATGGAGAYNEQFF.

The gene calls are TRBV4-2 and TRBJ2-7; D may correspond to TRBD1 or TRBD2 (5 bases each). Trimming took off 5 bases at V and 2 bases at J, with 16 bases between the two ends. This CDR3 comprises 15 residues. Germline values: CDR1 LGHNA, CDR2 YNFKEQ. The CDR3 bases are TGTGCCAGCAGCATCCCCGGGACGAAAACCTACGAGCAGTACTTC. This translates into CASSIPGTKTYEQYF.

This clonotype was detected many times. This rearrangement joins TRBV5-1 to TRBJ1-5; D gene ambiguous. In germline, CDR1 is SGHRS, CDR2 YFSETQ. The CDR3 loop spans 15 amino acids. V was cut by 4 bases and J by 0 bases, with 11 bases left in between. The DNA for the CDR3 is TGCGCCAGCAGCACAGAAGGTCGTAGCAATCAGCCCCAGCATTTT. Its protein product is CASSTEGRSNQPQHF.